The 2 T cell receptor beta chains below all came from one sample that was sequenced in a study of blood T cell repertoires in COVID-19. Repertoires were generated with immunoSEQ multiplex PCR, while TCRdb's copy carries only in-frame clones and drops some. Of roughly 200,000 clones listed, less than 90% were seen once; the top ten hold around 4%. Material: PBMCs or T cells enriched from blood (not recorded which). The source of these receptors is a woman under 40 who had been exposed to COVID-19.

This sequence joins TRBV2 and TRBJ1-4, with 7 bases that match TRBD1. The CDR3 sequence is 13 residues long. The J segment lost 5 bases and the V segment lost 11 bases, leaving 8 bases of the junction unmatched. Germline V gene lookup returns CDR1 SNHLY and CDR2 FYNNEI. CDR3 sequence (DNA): TGTGCCGGGGGTAGGGGGCTGAATGAAAAACTGTTTTTT. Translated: CAGGRGLNEKLFF.

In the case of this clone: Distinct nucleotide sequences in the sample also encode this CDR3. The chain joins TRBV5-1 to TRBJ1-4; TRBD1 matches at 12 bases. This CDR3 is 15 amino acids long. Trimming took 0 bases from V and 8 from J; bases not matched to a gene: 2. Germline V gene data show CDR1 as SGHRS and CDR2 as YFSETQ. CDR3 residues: CASSLAGTGGEKLFF. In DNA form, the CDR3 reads TGCGCCAGCAGCTTGGCGGGGACAGGGGGCGAAAAACTGTTTTTT.